One sample yielded the 24 T cell receptor beta chains listed below, sequenced in a study of cytotoxic CD8 clonotypes in ibrutinib-treated CLL. Using immunoSEQ multiplex PCR, the repertoire was profiled, and TCRdb retains in-frame clones only, with some absent. The sample lists 110,000 to 150,000 clones; about 80% were seen once. This specimen consisted of PBMCs, obtained after 24 months of ibrutinib treatment. The receptor source for this set is a human donor with chronic lymphocytic leukemia.

In this sample, this clone turned up a few times. V usage is TRBV30 and J usage is TRBJ1-4, with a possible D match to TRBD1 (6 bases). Germline loops: CDR1 GTSNPN, CDR2 SVGIG (reference sequence). This CDR3 comprises 14 residues. The V and J ends lost 3 bases and 8 bases respectively, with 16 bases between them. Here the CDR3 reads CAWSRGHGGEKLFF. The CDR3 region has the DNA TGTGCCTGGAGCCGGGGACACGGGGGCGAAAAACTGTTTTTT.

J is TRBJ1-2 and V is TRBV2; D may be TRBD1 (5 bases). Looked up from germline, CDR1 is SNHLY and CDR2 is FYNNEI. Trimming shortened V by 4 bases and J by 3 bases, and 9 bases separated the two germline ends. The CDR3 has 13 amino acids. CDR3 DNA sequence: TGTGCCAGCAGTGGTGGGGGTGACTATGGCTACACCTTC. It is translated as CASSGGGDYGYTF.

This clone has a single count. The chain uses TRBV14 and TRBJ1-1; tentative D call: TRBD1 (5 bases). Germline V lookup: CDR1 SGHDN, CDR2 FVKESK. CDR3 length: 14 amino acids. V dropped 1 base and J dropped 6 bases, with 12 bases sitting between them. In nucleotides, the CDR3 is TGTGCCAGCAGCCAAGTAGGGAGGGGAGCTGAAGCTTTCTTT. Translation: CASSQVGRGAEAFF. Full variable domain (outside the CDR3, taken from reference TRBV14 and TRBJ1-1): EAGVTQFPSHSVIEKGQTVTLRCDPISGHDNLYWYRRVMGKEIKFLLHFVKESKQDESGMPNNRFLAERTGGTYSTLKVQPAELEDSGVYFCASSQVGRGAEAFFGQGTRLTVV.

This chain links TRBV7-3 with TRBJ2-1, with D possibly being TRBD2 (7 bases). V lost 4 bases, J lost 8 bases, and 18 bases lay in between. The germline CDR1 and CDR2 sequences are SGHTA and FQGTGA. The CDR3 totals 15 residues. CDR3 residues: CASSSSGTTYDEQFF. Written as DNA, the CDR3 is TGTGCCAGCAGCTCCAGCGGGACAACGTACGATGAGCAGTTCTTC.

Only a few counts were recorded for this clone. The V call is TRBV7-9, the J call TRBJ1-3; D unclear. This CDR3 is built from 13 residues. The V and J ends lost 5 bases and 4 bases respectively, with 9 bases between them. Germline V lookup: CDR1 SEHNR, CDR2 FQNEAQ (reference sequence). The CDR3 is CASSRGLGNTIYF. CDR3 nucleotides: TGTGCCAGCAGCCGTGGGTTGGGAAACACCATATATTTT. The whole variable domain, remainder taken from reference TRBV7-9 and TRBJ1-3, is DTGVSQNPRHKITKRGQNVTFRCDPISEHNRLYWYRQTLGQGPEFLTYFQNEAQLEKSRLLSDRFSAERPKGSFSTLEIQRTEQGDSAMYLCASSRGLGNTIYFGEGSWLTVV.

This sequence joins TRBV7-2 and TRBJ2-7, with D uncertain. This CDR3 comprises 15 residues. V was trimmed by 2 bases and J by 3 bases, leaving 14 bases between them. Germline V CDR1 and CDR2: SGHTA, FQGNSA. This CDR3 reads CASSLIGGSFYEQYF. Written as DNA, the CDR3 is TGTGCCAGCAGCTTAATAGGCGGTTCGTTCTACGAGCAGTACTTC.

V and J are TRBV4-3 and TRBJ2-5; 8 nucleotides line up with TRBD2. Germline V gene data show CDR1 as LGHNA and CDR2 as YSLEER. The length of the CDR3 is 15 residues. V trimming: 0 bases; J trimming: 4 bases; junction bases outside the gene matches: 4. Written as DNA, the CDR3 is TGCGCCAGCAGCCAAGAGGGCCTAGCGGGAGAGACCCAGTACTTC. Protein: CASSQEGLAGETQYF.

The gene calls are TRBV2 and TRBJ1-6, with TRBD1 identical over 8 bases. Germline V CDR1 and CDR2: SNHLY, FYNNEI. V gave up 6 bases and J gave up 9 bases; unmatched junction bases: 7. CDR3 length: 14 residues. CDR3 DNA: TGTGCCAGCAGGGTAGGTCAGGGGGCTTCACCCCTCCACTTT. Amino acid sequence: CASRVGQGASPLHF.

The CDR3 sequence is CASSLAPTGGSGNTIYF. The CDR3 DNA sequence: TGCGCCAGCAGCTTGGCCCCTACAGGGGGCTCTGGAAACACCATATATTTT. The chain is built from TRBV5-1 and TRBJ1-3; 8 bases match TRBD1. This CDR3 has 17 residues. Germline V gene sequence: CDR1 SGHRS, CDR2 YFSETQ. The trim removed 0 bases at V and 0 bases at J, leaving 5 bases unmatched. Filled out from reference TRBV5-1 and TRBJ1-3, the complete variable domain reads KAGVTQTPRYLIKTRGQQVTLSCSPISGHRSVSWYQQTPGQGLQFLFEYFSETQRNKGNFPGRFSGRQFSNSRSEMNVSTLELGDSALYLCASSLAPTGGSGNTIYFGEGSWLTVV.

The rearrangement uses TRBV28 and TRBJ2-1, with a tentative D call TRBD2 (6 bases). The germline V and J ends were trimmed by 2 bases and 9 bases, with 14 bases remaining between them. From germline, CDR1 is MDHEN and CDR2 SYDVKM. The CDR3 extends over 14 amino acids. CDR3 protein: CASSLEDYPFEQFF. CDR3 sequence (DNA): TGTGCCAGCAGTTTAGAGGACTACCCTTTTGAGCAGTTCTTC.

The chain links TRBV7-9 to TRBJ2-4; 8 bases are shared with TRBD2. There are 14 residues in the CDR3. Germline loops: CDR1 SEHNR, CDR2 FQNEAQ (reference sequence). The J segment lost 7 bases and the V segment lost 0 bases, leaving 2 bases of the junction unmatched. The CDR3 region has the DNA TGTGCCAGCAGCTTAGCAGGCGGGGGGAACATTCAGTACTTC. Translation: CASSLAGGGNIQYF.

The V gene is TRBV7-2, the J gene TRBJ2-1, with 8 bases identical to TRBD1. V lost 5 bases and J lost 8; bases outside the gene matches: 8. CDR3 length: 14 residues. The germline V gene has CDR1 SGHTA and CDR2 FQGNSA. The CDR3, as DNA: TGTGCCAGCAGCCCAGGACAGGGATCGGATGAGCAGTTCTTC. Encoded protein: CASSPGQGSDEQFF. The variable domain in full, completed from reference TRBV7-2 and TRBJ2-1, reads GAGVSQSPSNKVTEKGKDVELRCDPISGHTALYWYRQSLGQGLEFLIYFQGNSAPDKSGLPSDRFSAERTGGSVSTLTIQRTQQEDSAVYLCASSPGQGSDEQFFGPGTRLTVL.

This clone was observed a single time. The chain recombines TRBV21-1 with TRBJ1-5; no check of the table's D call, TRBD1, against the DNA was made. TRBV21-1 is a listed pseudogene. The CDR3 sequence is 13 residues long. The CDR3 nucleotides read TGTGCCAGCTACCAGAGGGGGCGGCGGCCCCAGCATTTT. As protein: CASYQRGRRPQHF.

The chain joins TRBV6-6 to TRBJ1-2, with D uncertain. Germline CDR1 reads MNHNY; CDR2 reads SVGAGI (reference sequence). Deletions cut 2 bases from V and 3 bases from J, with 4 bases between. The CDR3 has 12 residues. CDR3 sequence reads: CASSYGDYGYTF. CDR3 DNA sequence: TGTGCCAGCAGTTACGGAGACTATGGCTACACCTTC.

The chain couples TRBV18 to TRBJ2-5; the match to TRBD1 covers 7 bases. V shed 4 bases, J shed 4 bases, and the junction held 9 bases outside the gene matches. The CDR3 is 15 amino acids. Germline V gene lookup returns CDR1 KGHSH and CDR2 LQKENI. The CDR3 is CASSRGLSGGETQYF. The CDR3 nucleotides read TGTGCCAGCTCACGAGGCTTGTCAGGGGGAGAGACCCAGTACTTC.

The chain joins TRBV5-1 to TRBJ2-5; TRBD2 aligns across 9 bases. The V gene's germline CDR1 is SGHRS and CDR2 YFSETQ. The CDR3 consists of 14 residues. The J segment lost 4 bases and the V segment lost 3 bases, leaving 4 bases of the junction unmatched. CDR3 protein: CASSSAGGLETQYF. The DNA of the CDR3 is TGCGCCAGCAGCTCAGCGGGGGGCTTAGAGACCCAGTACTTC.

The chain couples TRBV10-3 to TRBJ1-2, with a tentative D call TRBD1 (6 bases). CDR1 and CDR2 (germline): ENHRY, SYGVKD. The CDR3 totals 12 residues. Trimming shortened V by 6 bases and J by 14 bases, and 19 bases separated the two germline ends. CDR3 coding DNA: TGTGCCATCAGGCCCCTGGTAGGGACATCGACCTTC. It encodes CAIRPLVGTSTF.

The rearrangement links TRBV5-1 to TRBJ2-5; 14 bases are a match to TRBD2. V lost 4 bases and J lost 5; bases outside the gene matches: 4. The germline gives CDR1 SGHRS, CDR2 YFSETQ. The CDR3 loop spans 15 amino acids. This CDR3 reads CASSKGLAGVETQYF. CDR3 DNA: TGCGCCAGCAGCAAGGGACTAGCGGGAGTCGAGACCCAGTACTTC.

The chain links TRBV5-1 to TRBJ2-2, with 7 bases identical to TRBD1. With 0 bases clipped from V and 3 bases from J, the junction kept 2 bases outside the gene matches. CDR1 and CDR2 (germline): SGHRS, YFSETQ. The CDR3 has 15 amino acids. In DNA, the CDR3 is TGCGCCAGCAGCTTGGGACAGGGATACACCGGGGAGCTGTTTTTT. The encoded protein is CASSLGQGYTGELFF. The whole variable domain, filled in from reference TRBV5-1 and TRBJ2-2, reads KAGVTQTPRYLIKTRGQQVTLSCSPISGHRSVSWYQQTPGQGLQFLFEYFSETQRNKGNFPGRFSGRQFSNSRSEMNVSTLELGDSALYLCASSLGQGYTGELFFGEGSRLTVL.

The J gene is TRBJ1-1, the V gene TRBV29-1, with no clear D. Germline V gene sequence: CDR1 SQVTM, CDR2 ANQGSEA. This CDR3 is 14 amino acids long. Trimming removed 4 bases at V and 4 bases at J, with 16 bases between. DNA for the CDR3: TGCAGCGTTGGCCCCGCGGGCGGTGGCACTGAAGCTTTCTTT. Translated: CSVGPAGGGTEAFF. The full variable domain, rest sourced from reference TRBV29-1 and TRBJ1-1, is SAVISQKPSRDICQRGTSLTIQCQVDSQVTMMFWYRQQPGQSLTLIATANQGSEATYESGFVIDKFPISRPNLTFSTLTVSNMSPEDSSIYLCSVGPAGGGTEAFFGQGTRLTVV.

The chain combines TRBV5-1 with TRBJ1-6, with 8 bases that match TRBD1. The CDR3 loop spans 15 amino acids. CDR1 SGHRS and CDR2 YFSETQ come from the germline V gene. V dropped 1 base and J dropped 5; count of bases not matched to a gene: 2. For the CDR3, the DNA is TGCGCCAGCAGCTTGTGGACAGGGAATAATTCACCCCTCCACTTT. Residues: CASSLWTGNNSPLHF.

The chain employs TRBV7-2 and TRBJ2-2; D possibly corresponds to TRBD1 (5 bases). The CDR3 is 15 amino acids. V lost 2 bases and J 4 bases, leaving 11 bases between the germline ends. The V gene's germline CDR1 is SGHTA and CDR2 FQGNSA. The CDR3 region is CASSLLGPRTGELFF. CDR3 DNA sequence: TGTGCCAGCAGCTTATTGGGGCCGCGCACCGGGGAGCTGTTTTTT.

The chain is built from TRBV19 and TRBJ2-1; D may be TRBD2 (5 bases). Trimming took off 5 bases at V and 10 bases at J, with 21 bases between the two ends. CDR1 LNHDA and CDR2 SQIVND come from the germline V gene (reference sequence). The CDR3 spans 15 residues. The CDR3 region has the DNA TGTGCCAGTAGTCCCATGGGTTTTGGGGAGAGCGAGCAGTTCTTC. Residues: CASSPMGFGESEQFF.

This clone turned up a few times. This chain joins TRBV28 and TRBJ2-3; the D call may be TRBD1 or TRBD2 (5 bases each). In germline, CDR1 is MDHEN, CDR2 SYDVKM. This CDR3 spans 12 amino acids. Trimming cost V 3 bases and J 9 bases, with 10 bases left between them. Here the CDR3 reads CASSFKGTTQYF. The CDR3 DNA sequence: TGTGCCAGCAGTTTCAAGGGGACGACGCAGTATTTT.